This section outlines one T cell receptor (beta chain) sequence together with its context. This same CDR3 is encoded by further DNA sequences in the sample. CDR1 is SQVTM, CDR2 ANQGSEA, per germline. The junction had 17 bases not matched to a gene; V was cut back by 6 bases and J by 3 bases. There are 17 residues in the CDR3. These data belong to a study of T cell changes during pregnancy in multiple sclerosis. Profiled with immunoSEQ multiplex PCR; TCRdb holds only in-frame clones, not every one. The table lists about 92,000 clones, over 80% of them singletons. The chain uses TRBV29-1 and TRBJ2-4; 7 nucleotides align to TRBD2. The TCR comes from a female donor with multiple sclerosis, enrolled in a pregnancy study. The starting material was peripheral blood, obtained in the first trimester of pregnancy. The CDR3 nucleotides read TGCAGCGTCGGGCTGGCCGGGACGGGGGGAGGCAAAAACATTCAGTACTTC. It yields the protein CSVGLAGTGGGKNIQYF.